This T cell receptor beta chain came from a study of blood T cells in healthy people across ages. This CDR3 region has 13 residues. Germline V gene sequence: CDR1 LGHNA, CDR2 YSLEER. The V and J ends lost 1 base and 7 bases respectively, with 9 bases between them. A second PCR, run for roughly 7 to 11 cycles, used a sample-barcoded 5' primer plus a J-beta primer mix. TCRdb reprocessed the 5' RACE reads with MiXCR, giving one entry per CDR3 protein. The sample includes 1.8 million or so distinct CDR3 sequences, about 39% seen only once; the top ten take approximately 22%. The clonotype originates from a human donor in good health. V and J are TRBV4-3 and TRBJ2-3, with D possibly matching TRBD2 (5 bases). The sample comprised blood. The CDR3 DNA follows: TGCGCCAGCAGCCAAGCGGGATCACATACGCAGTATTTT. Protein: CASSQAGSHTQYF.